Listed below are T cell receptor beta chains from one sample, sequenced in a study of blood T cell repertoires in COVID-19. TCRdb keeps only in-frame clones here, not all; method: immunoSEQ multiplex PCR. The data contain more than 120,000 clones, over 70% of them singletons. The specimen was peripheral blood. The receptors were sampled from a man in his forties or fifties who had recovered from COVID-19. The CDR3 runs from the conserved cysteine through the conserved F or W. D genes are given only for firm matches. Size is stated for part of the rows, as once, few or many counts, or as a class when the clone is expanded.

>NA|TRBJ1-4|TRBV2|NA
CAGEGEPTNEKLFF
TGTGCCGGAGAGGGGGAACCAACTAATGAAAAACTGTTTTTT
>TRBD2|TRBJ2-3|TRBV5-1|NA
CASRRSGGSTDTQYF
TGCGCCAGCAGGCGGAGCGGGGGCAGCACAGATACGCAGTATTTT
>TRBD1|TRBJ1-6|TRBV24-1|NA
CATPYRDRNNSPLHF
TGTGCCACCCCTTATCGGGACAGGAATAATTCACCCCTCCACTTT
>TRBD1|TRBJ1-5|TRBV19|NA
CASSILPGQGDQPQHF
TGTGCCAGTAGTATCCTGCCTGGACAGGGCGATCAGCCCCAGCATTTT
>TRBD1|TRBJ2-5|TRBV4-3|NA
CASSHYHSGTGEETQYF
TGCGCCAGCAGCCACTACCATTCCGGGACAGGAGAGGAGACCCAGTACTTC
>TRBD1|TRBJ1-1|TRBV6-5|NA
CASSRTGVDTEAFF
TGTGCCAGCAGTCGGACAGGGGTCGACACTGAAGCTTTCTTT
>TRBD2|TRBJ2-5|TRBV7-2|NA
CASSLEWLAGGLRETQYF
TGTGCCAGCAGCTTAGAATGGCTAGCGGGGGGGCTTCGGGAGACCCAGTACTTC
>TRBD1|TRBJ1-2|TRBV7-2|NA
CASSLEGQGSGYTF
TGTGCCAGCAGCTTAGAGGGACAGGGGTCTGGCTACACCTTC
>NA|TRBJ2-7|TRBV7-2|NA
CASSLGRRATYEQYF
TGTGCCAGCAGCTTAGGGCGGCGGGCGACCTACGAGCAGTACTTC
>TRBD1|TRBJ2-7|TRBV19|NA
CASSARQGPYEQYF
TGTGCCAGTAGTGCCCGACAGGGACCCTACGAGCAGTACTTC
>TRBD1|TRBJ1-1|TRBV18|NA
CASSLRQGPNTEAFF
TGTGCCAGCTCACTGCGACAGGGGCCGAACACTGAAGCTTTCTTT
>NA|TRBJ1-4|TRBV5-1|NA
CASSLQGTNEKLFF
TGCGCCAGCAGCTTGCAGGGAACTAATGAAAAACTGTTTTTT
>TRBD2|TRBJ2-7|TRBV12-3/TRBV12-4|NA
CASTTSGVYEQYF
TGTGCCAGCACCACTAGCGGGGTATACGAGCAGTACTTC
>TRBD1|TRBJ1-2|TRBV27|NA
CASSLYGQGGGYGYTF
TGTGCCAGCAGTTTATACGGACAGGGAGGAGGCTATGGCTACACCTTC
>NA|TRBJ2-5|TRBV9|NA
CASSVAGGLEETQYF
TGTGCCAGCAGCGTAGCGGGCGGGTTAGAAGAGACCCAGTACTTC
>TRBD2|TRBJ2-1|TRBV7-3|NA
CASSPLLAGDNEQFF
TGTGCCAGCAGCCCCCTTCTAGCGGGGGACAATGAGCAGTTCTTC
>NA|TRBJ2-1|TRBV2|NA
CASTSHQGWMQFF
TGTGCCAGCACCTCGCATCAGGGTTGGATGCAGTTCTTC
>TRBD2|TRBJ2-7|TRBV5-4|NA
CASSNGLAGGNTYEQYF
TGTGCCAGCAGCAACGGACTAGCGGGGGGGAACACCTACGAGCAGTACTTC
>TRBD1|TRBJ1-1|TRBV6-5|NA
CASSYFVTGGNTEAFF
TGTGCCAGCAGTTACTTCGTGACAGGGGGCAACACTGAAGCTTTCTTT
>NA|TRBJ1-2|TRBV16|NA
CASSQSRRALGDGYTF
TGTGCCAGCAGCCAATCGAGGAGGGCCCTGGGGGATGGCTACACCTTC
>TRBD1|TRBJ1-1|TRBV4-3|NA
CASSQGIPGTGDTEAFF
TGCGCCAGCAGCCAAGGGATCCCCGGGACAGGGGACACTGAAGCTTTCTTT
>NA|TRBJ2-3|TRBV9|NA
CASSEGGSTDTQYF
TGTGCCAGCAGCGAAGGAGGCAGCACAGATACGCAGTATTTT
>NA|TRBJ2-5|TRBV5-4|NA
CASSYVRGFEETQYF
TGTGCCAGCAGCTACGTTCGGGGGTTTGAGGAGACCCAGTACTTC
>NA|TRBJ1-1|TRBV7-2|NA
CASSARQAIGNTEAFF
TGTGCCAGCAGCGCTAGACAGGCAATAGGGAACACTGAAGCTTTCTTT
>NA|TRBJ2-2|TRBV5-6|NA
CASSLDRSGSTGELFF
TGTGCCAGCAGCCTTGACAGGTCTGGTTCCACCGGGGAGCTGTTTTTT
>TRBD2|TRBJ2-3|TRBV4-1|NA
CASSPDGPQRGAVTDTQYF
TGCGCCAGCAGCCCAGATGGGCCGCAGCGGGGGGCCGTCACAGATACGCAGTATTTT
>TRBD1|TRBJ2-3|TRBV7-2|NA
CASSRGQSTDTQYF
TGTGCCAGCAGCCGGGGACAGAGCACAGATACGCAGTATTTT
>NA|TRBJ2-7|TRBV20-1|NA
CSASGYRTYEQYF
TGCAGTGCTAGTGGTTACAGAACCTACGAGCAGTACTTC
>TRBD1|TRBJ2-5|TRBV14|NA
CASSPHRGSETQYF
TGTGCCAGCAGCCCACACAGGGGCTCAGAGACCCAGTACTTC
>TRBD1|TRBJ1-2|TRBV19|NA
CASSQRAGGDGYTF
TGTGCCAGTAGTCAGCGGGCAGGGGGCGACGGCTACACCTTC
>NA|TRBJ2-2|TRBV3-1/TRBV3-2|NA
CASSQGTQENTGELFF
TGTGCCAGCAGCCAAGGTACACAGGAGAACACCGGGGAGCTGTTTTTT
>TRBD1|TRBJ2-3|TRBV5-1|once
CASTDRGLADTQYF
TGCGCCAGCACGGACAGGGGGCTGGCAGATACGCAGTATTTT
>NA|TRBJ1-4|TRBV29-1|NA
CSVAQGSTNEKLFF
TGCAGCGTTGCACAGGGTTCAACTAATGAAAAACTGTTTTTT
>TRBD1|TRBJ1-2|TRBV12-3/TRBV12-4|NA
CASRGGSYGYTF
TGTGCCAGCAGAGGGGGCTCCTATGGCTACACCTTC
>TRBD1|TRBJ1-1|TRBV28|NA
CASLYPGQGNTEAFF
TGTGCCAGCCTCTATCCGGGACAGGGAAACACTGAAGCTTTCTTT
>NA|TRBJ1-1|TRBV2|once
CASSEASTEAFF
TGTGCCAGCAGTGAGGCTAGTACTGAAGCTTTCTTT
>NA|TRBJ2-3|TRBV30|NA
CAWTPSTDTQYF
TGTGCCTGGACTCCTAGCACAGATACGCAGTATTTT
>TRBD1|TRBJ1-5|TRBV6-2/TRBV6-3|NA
CASSPSRDRGYSQPQHF
TGTGCCAGCAGCCCATCCAGGGACAGGGGGTATAGTCAGCCCCAGCATTTT
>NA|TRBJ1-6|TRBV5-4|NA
CASSLPGDSPLHF
TGTGCCAGCAGCTTGCCAGGGGATTCACCCCTCCACTTT
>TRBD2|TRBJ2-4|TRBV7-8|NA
CASSPRILAGGRSVRDF
TGTGCCAGCAGCCCGCGGATACTTGCGGGGGGGCGGAGCGTGCGGGACTTC
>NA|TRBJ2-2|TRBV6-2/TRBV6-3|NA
CASSYSTGLNTGELFF
TGTGCCAGCAGTTACTCGACAGGCCTAAACACCGGGGAGCTGTTTTTT
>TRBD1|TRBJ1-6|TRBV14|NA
CASSQDQGGTGYKDSPLHF
TGTGCCAGCAGCCAAGATCAAGGCGGGACAGGTTATAAAGATTCACCCCTCCACTTT